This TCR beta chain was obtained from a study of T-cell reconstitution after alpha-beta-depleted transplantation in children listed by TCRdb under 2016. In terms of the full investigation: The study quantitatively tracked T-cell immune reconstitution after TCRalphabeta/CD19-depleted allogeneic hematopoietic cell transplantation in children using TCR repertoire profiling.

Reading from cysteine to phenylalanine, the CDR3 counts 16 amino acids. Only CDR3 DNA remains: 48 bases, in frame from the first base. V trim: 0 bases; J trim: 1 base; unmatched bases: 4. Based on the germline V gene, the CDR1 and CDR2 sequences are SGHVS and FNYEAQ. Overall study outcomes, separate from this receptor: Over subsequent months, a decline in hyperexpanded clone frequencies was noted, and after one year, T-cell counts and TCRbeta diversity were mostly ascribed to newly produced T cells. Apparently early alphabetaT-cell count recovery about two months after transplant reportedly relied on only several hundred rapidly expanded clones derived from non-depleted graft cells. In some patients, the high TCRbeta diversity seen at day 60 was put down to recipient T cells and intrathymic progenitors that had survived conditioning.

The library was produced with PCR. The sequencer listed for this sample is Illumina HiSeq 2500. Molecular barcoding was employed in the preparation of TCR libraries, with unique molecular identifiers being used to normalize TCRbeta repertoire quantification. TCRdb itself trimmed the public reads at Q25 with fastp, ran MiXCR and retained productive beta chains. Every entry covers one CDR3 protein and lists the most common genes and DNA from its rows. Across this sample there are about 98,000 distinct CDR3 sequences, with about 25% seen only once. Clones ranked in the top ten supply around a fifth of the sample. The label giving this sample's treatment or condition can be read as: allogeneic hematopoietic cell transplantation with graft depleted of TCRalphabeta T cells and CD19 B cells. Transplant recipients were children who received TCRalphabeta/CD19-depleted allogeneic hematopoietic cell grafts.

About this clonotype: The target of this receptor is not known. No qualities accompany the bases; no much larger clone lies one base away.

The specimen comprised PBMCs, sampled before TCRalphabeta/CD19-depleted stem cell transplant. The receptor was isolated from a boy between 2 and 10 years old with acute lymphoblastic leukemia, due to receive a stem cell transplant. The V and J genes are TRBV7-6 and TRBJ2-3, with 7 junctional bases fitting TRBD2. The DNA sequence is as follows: TGTGCCAGCAGCTTAGCGACCACTAGCGGCACAGATACGCAGTATTTT. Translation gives CASSLATTSGTDTQYF.